The following is a T cell receptor beta chain sequence with its context. Its antigen is as yet unknown. Clones were read by immunoSEQ multiplex PCR, and TCRdb kept only the in-frame ones, dropping some. The sample has fewer than 200,000 clones; around 94% are singletons. This entry comes from a study of T cell responses to AZD1222 COVID-19 vaccine. General study points: With dominance at 160-218 and 743-854, vaccine-associated CD4 TCRs spanned spike. Spike-specific TCR breadth rose after two AZD1222 doses, and depth rose as well.

Germline V gene lookup returns CDR1 SGHNT and CDR2 YENEEA. Trimming took 5 bases from V and 3 from J, leaving 17 bases between them. This CDR3 is 16 amino acids long. The origin of this receptor is an adult who received the AZD1222 COVID-19 vaccine. This rearrangement joins TRBV11-3 to TRBJ2-1; D not resolved. The specimen was peripheral blood, collected 28 days after the second AZD1222 dose. The CDR3 sequence is CASSPPVFDLYNEQFF. In nucleotides, the CDR3 is TGTGCCAGCAGCCCCCCCGTCTTTGACCTCTACAATGAGCAGTTCTTC.